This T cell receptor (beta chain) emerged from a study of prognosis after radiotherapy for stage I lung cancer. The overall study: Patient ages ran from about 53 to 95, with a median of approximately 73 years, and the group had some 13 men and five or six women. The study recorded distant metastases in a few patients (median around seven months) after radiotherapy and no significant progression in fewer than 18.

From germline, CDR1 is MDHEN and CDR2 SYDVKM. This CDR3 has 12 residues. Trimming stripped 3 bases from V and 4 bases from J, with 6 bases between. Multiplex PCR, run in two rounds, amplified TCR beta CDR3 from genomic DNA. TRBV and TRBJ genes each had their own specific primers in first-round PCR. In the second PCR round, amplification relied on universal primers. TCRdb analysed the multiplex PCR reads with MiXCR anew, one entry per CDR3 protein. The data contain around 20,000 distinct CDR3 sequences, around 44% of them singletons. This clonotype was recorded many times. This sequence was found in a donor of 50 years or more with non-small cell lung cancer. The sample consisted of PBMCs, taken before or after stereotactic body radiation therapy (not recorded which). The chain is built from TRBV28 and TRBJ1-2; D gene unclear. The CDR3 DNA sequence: TGTGCCAGCAGTTTCCGGGGCTATGGCTACACCTTC. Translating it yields CASSFRGYGYTF.